The 19 T cell receptor beta chains below come from one sample, sequenced in a study of blood T cell repertoires in COVID-19. Profiled with immunoSEQ multiplex PCR; TCRdb holds only in-frame clones, not every one. The data hold 200,000 to 300,000 clones, with more than 80% observed a single time. Material for sequencing was peripheral blood. These TCRs come from a woman aged 40 to 55 with acute or convalescent COVID-19.

This clone was counted a single time. The V call is TRBV19, the J call TRBJ1-1; 8 nucleotides line up with TRBD1. V gave up 4 bases and J gave up 1 base; unmatched junction bases: 2. This CDR3 has 14 amino acids. The germline gives CDR1 LNHDA, CDR2 SQIVND (reference sequence). Written as DNA, the CDR3 is TGTGCCAGTAGTAAAGGACAGGGGAACACTGAAGCTTTCTTT. It specifies CASSKGQGNTEAFF.

The V gene is TRBV19, the J gene TRBJ2-1, with 11 bases identical to TRBD2. Germline assignment: CDR1 LNHDA and CDR2 SQIVND (reference sequence). This CDR3 is 16 amino acids long. V trimming: 7 bases; J trimming: 7 bases; junction bases outside the gene matches: 12. CDR3: CASKVLISGGANEQFF. As DNA, the CDR3 is TGTGCCAGTAAAGTTTTGATTAGCGGGGGGGCGAATGAGCAGTTCTTC.

This clone was observed once. V usage is TRBV10-1 and J usage is TRBJ1-5; perhaps TRBD1 as D (5 bases). Looked up from germline, CDR1 is WNHNN and CDR2 is SYGVQD (reference sequence). The CDR3 runs 15 residues. V lost 7 bases and J lost 3, with 16 bases in between. CDR3 nucleotides: TGCGCCAGCACCCATCAATTGGGGCACAATCAGCCCCAGCATTTT. Amino acids: CASTHQLGHNQPQHF.

This chain uses TRBV5-4 with TRBJ2-7; no firm D call. Germline loops: CDR1 SGHNT, CDR2 YYREEE (reference sequence). V shed 0 bases and J shed 3 bases, with 4 bases lying between them. The CDR3 runs 12 residues. CDR3 amino acids: CASSLDNYEQYV. The DNA of the CDR3 is TGTGCCAGCAGCTTGGATAACTACGAGCAGTACGTC.

The genes are TRBV6-5 and TRBJ1-6, with 9 bases identical to TRBD1. In germline, CDR1 is MNHEY, CDR2 SVGAGI. There are 15 residues in the CDR3. The J segment lost 12 bases and the V segment lost 6 bases, leaving 12 bases of the junction unmatched. CDR3 coding DNA: TGTGCCAGCAGGGGACGCTGGACAGGGGAAGGACCCCTCCACTTT. This encodes CASRGRWTGEGPLHF.

The chain couples TRBV30 to TRBJ1-4; D may be TRBD1 (5 bases). CDR1 GTSNPN and CDR2 SVGIG come from the germline V gene (reference sequence). The CDR3 loop spans 15 amino acids. V shed 2 bases and J shed 4 bases, with 14 bases lying between them. CDR3: CAWSTAGFYNEKLFF. The DNA of the CDR3 is TGTGCCTGGAGTACCGCAGGGTTTTATAATGAAAAACTGTTTTTT. The full variable domain, in which reference TRBV30 and TRBJ1-4 provide the parts outside the CDR3, is SQTIHQWPATLVQPVGSPLSLECTVEGTSNPNLYWYRQAAGRGLQLLFYSVGIGQISSEVPQNLSASRPQDRQFILSSKKLLLSDSGFYLCAWSTAGFYNEKLFFGSGTQLSVL.

The rearrangement joins TRBV13 to TRBJ1-6; perhaps TRBD1 as D (5 bases). V lost 5 bases and J 6 bases, leaving 14 bases between the germline ends. There are 15 residues in the CDR3. Germline values: CDR1 PRHDT, CDR2 FYEKMQ (reference sequence). This chain's CDR3 is CASSLRDSGNSPLHF. DNA of the CDR3: TGTGCCAGCAGCCTCCGGGACTCGGGTAATTCACCCCTCCACTTT. Full variable domain (outside the CDR3, taken from reference TRBV13 and TRBJ1-6): AAGVIQSPRHLIKEKRETATLKCYPIPRHDTVYWYQQGPGQDPQFLISFYEKMQSDKGSIPDRFSAQQFSDYHSELNMSSLELGDSALYFCASSLRDSGNSPLHFGNGTRLTVT.

The chain joins TRBV2 to TRBJ1-6, with TRBD1 as a possible D gene (5 bases). Germline V gene data show CDR1 as SNHLY and CDR2 as FYNNEI. This CDR3 is 14 amino acids long. The ends were cut back, 5 bases at V and 6 bases at J, with 11 bases in the middle. The CDR3 DNA sequence: TGTGCCAGCAGTCAGGGTATCGGTAATTCACCCCTCCACTTT. The encoded protein is CASSQGIGNSPLHF.

This chain uses TRBV6-5 with TRBJ1-4; a possible D gene is TRBD1 (6 bases). The CDR3 has 14 amino acids. Trimming left V 6 bases short and J 8 bases short, with 16 bases between. Germline CDR1 is MNHEY and CDR2 is SVGAGI. DNA for the CDR3: TGTGCCAGCAGCGCGGGGGGCGCAAGGGAAAAACTGTTTTTT. This encodes CASSAGGAREKLFF.

This sequence joins TRBV10-3 and TRBJ2-1; 7 bases map to TRBD2. CDR3 length: 16 residues. CDR1 is ENHRY and CDR2 is SYGVKD in the germline V gene. The junction had 15 bases not matched to a gene; V was cut back by 8 bases and J by 5 bases. CDR3 nucleotides: TGTGCCATCGATGTCGGGGGGTCCTCCCAGGACAATGAGCAGTTCTTC. Translation: CAIDVGGSSQDNEQFF.

The V call is TRBV20-1, the J call TRBJ2-3, with D perhaps TRBD2 (6 bases). V was shortened by 3 bases and J by 1 base, with 8 bases between the two germline ends. This CDR3 comprises 13 residues. Germline CDR1 is DFQATT and CDR2 is SNEGSKA (reference sequence). The CDR3 spells CSASRRGTDTQYF. CDR3 DNA sequence: TGCAGTGCTAGTAGGAGGGGCACAGATACGCAGTATTTT.

The genes are TRBV15 and TRBJ2-2; the D gene is possibly TRBD1 (6 bases). V was cut by 4 bases and J by 6 bases, with 12 bases left in between. Germline CDR1 and CDR2: LNHNV and YYDKDF (reference sequence). The CDR3 has 14 residues. In DNA, the CDR3 is TGTGCCACCAGCAATCCCTACAGGGCCGGGGAGCTGTTTTTT. It specifies CATSNPYRAGELFF.

This clone turned up a few times. The V and J genes are TRBV19 and TRBJ1-2; 9 bases map to TRBD1. V shed 5 bases, J shed 6 bases, and the junction held 10 bases outside the gene matches. Germline V gene lookup returns CDR1 LNHDA and CDR2 SQIVND (reference sequence). The CDR3 extends over 15 amino acids. For the CDR3, the DNA is TGTGCCAGTAGTTACCAAAGGACAGGGGAGGATGGCTACACCTTC. Translating it yields CASSYQRTGEDGYTF.

V and J are TRBV6-5 and TRBJ1-2, with a possible D match to TRBD1 (5 bases). CDR1 is MNHEY and CDR2 is SVGAGI in the germline V gene. V was trimmed by 4 bases and J by 7 bases, leaving 16 bases between them. The CDR3 length is 14 residues. The CDR3 loop reads CASSSGNLGSGYTF. DNA of the CDR3: TGTGCCAGCAGTTCAGGGAATCTCGGTTCTGGCTACACCTTC.

The V call is TRBV12-3 or TRBV12-4, the J call TRBJ1-1; the D gene is possibly TRBD1 (5 bases). Trimming left V 3 bases short and J 6 bases short, with 11 bases between. This CDR3 contains 13 residues. The CDR3 loop is CASSLVRASEAFF. DNA of the CDR3: TGTGCCAGCAGTTTGGTCAGGGCCTCTGAAGCTTTCTTT.

The chain combines TRBV4-1 with TRBJ1-1, with D possibly being TRBD1 (5 bases). Looked up from germline, CDR1 is MGHRA and CDR2 is YSYEKL. The CDR3 spans 13 residues. With 8 bases removed from V and 1 base from J, the gap between germline ends came to 11 bases. CDR3 DNA: TGCGCCAGCTCATCAAGGGGGAACACTGAAGCTTTCTTT. The encoded protein is CASSSRGNTEAFF.

This rearrangement joins TRBV9 to TRBJ1-6, with TRBD1 matching over 8 bases. In germline, CDR1 is SGDLS, CDR2 YYNGEE. J gave up 9 bases and V 3 bases, and 5 bases lay outside the gene matches. The CDR3 contains 14 residues. CDR3 sequence reads: CASSASGTGSPLHF. The CDR3 coding sequence is TGTGCCAGCAGCGCTTCCGGGACAGGTTCACCCCTCCACTTT.

V is TRBV5-6 and J is TRBJ1-2; D unclear. CDR1 is SGHDT and CDR2 is YYEEEE in the germline V gene. The CDR3 totals 19 residues. V shed 3 bases and J shed 1 base, with 25 bases lying between them. The CDR3 loop is CASSSPPWRAVRFNYGYTF. In DNA, the CDR3 is TGTGCCAGCAGCTCACCTCCGTGGAGGGCCGTTCGCTTTAACTATGGCTACACCTTC.

The rearrangement uses TRBV4-1 and TRBJ1-5; TRBD1 agrees at 7 bases. The CDR3 totals 15 residues. With V trimmed by 0 bases and J by 7 bases, 6 bases remained unmatched. Germline CDR1 is MGHRA and CDR2 is YSYEKL. DNA for the CDR3: TGCGCCAGCAGCCAAGATTGGCAGGGGGGCCAGCCCCAGCATTTT. Residues: CASSQDWQGGQPQHF.